This record covers a single T cell receptor (beta chain). This sample is drawn from a study of cytomegalovirus exposure and HLA in healthy donors. J gave up 8 bases and V 1 base, and 7 bases lay outside the gene matches. This CDR3 is built from 14 residues. Germline CDR1 reads SGHVS; CDR2 reads FQNEAQ. It was with 60 Vbeta and 13 Jbeta primers that the PCR ran. Data came from immunoSEQ multiplex PCR; TCRdb stores just in-frame clones and leaves some out. The sample has approximately 100,000 clones; roughly 80% are singletons. This clonotype was sampled from a man aged 35 to 55 in good health and CMV-seronegative. The sequencing sample was made of PBMCs. The chain recombines TRBV7-8 with TRBJ1-2, with 7 bases identical to TRBD1. The CDR3 is CASSLDSVGGGYTF. For the CDR3, the DNA is TGTGCCAGCAGCTTAGATTCCGTAGGGGGCGGCTACACCTTC.